Listed below are T cell receptor beta chains from one sample, sequenced in a study of CD8+ T cells in alopecia areata. Using immunoSEQ multiplex PCR, the repertoire was profiled, and TCRdb retains in-frame clones only, with some absent. The data contain about 12,000 clones, approximately 53% of them seen just once; the ten biggest clones take up under 15%. Sequencing was performed on skin. The receptors stem from a human donor with alopecia areata. Each CDR3 is given with its conserved first and last residue. The order of the fields is clone size, J gene, V gene, D gene, CDR3 DNA, CDR3 protein. A D gene is named only where the DNA matches it firmly. The size field is filled for only some rows; it gives once, few, many or a size class.

abundance: few; j_gene: TRBJ1-3; v_gene: TRBV19; d_gene: -; CDR3nt: TGTGCCAGTAGTATGGCCTGGCGAAGCCGCCCTGGAAACACCATATATTTT; CDR3aa: CASSMAWRSRPGNTIYF
abundance: -; j_gene: TRBJ2-1; v_gene: TRBV5-6; d_gene: TRBD2; CDR3nt: TGTGCCAGCAGCAGCGGGGGCCCCTACAATGAGCAGTTCTTC; CDR3aa: CASSSGGPYNEQFF
abundance: -; j_gene: TRBJ2-2; v_gene: TRBV5-1; d_gene: -; CDR3nt: TGCGCCAGCAGCTTGGAAGCGAACACCGGGGAGCTGTTTTTT; CDR3aa: CASSLEANTGELFF
abundance: few; j_gene: TRBJ2-7; v_gene: TRBV4-1; d_gene: -; CDR3nt: TGCGCCAGCAGCCAACCGCCGGGTGAGCAGTACTTC; CDR3aa: CASSQPPGEQYF
abundance: -; j_gene: TRBJ1-4; v_gene: TRBV6-1; d_gene: -; CDR3nt: TGTGCCAGCAGTGCGGGAACCTCGGGTGAAAAACTGTTTTTT; CDR3aa: CASSAGTSGEKLFF
abundance: -; j_gene: TRBJ2-1; v_gene: TRBV2; d_gene: -; CDR3nt: TGTGCCAGCAGTCTGAGTAGTAATACAGGACTGGCCTTCTCCTACAATGAGCAGTTCTTC; CDR3aa: CASSLSSNTGLAFSYNEQFF
abundance: -; j_gene: TRBJ2-7; v_gene: TRBV28; d_gene: -; CDR3nt: TGTGCCAGCAGTTATCCCTACGAGCAGTACTTC; CDR3aa: CASSYPYEQYF
abundance: -; j_gene: TRBJ1-1; v_gene: TRBV18; d_gene: -; CDR3nt: TGTGCCAGCTCACCACTTGGGGGTAGGGGGACTGAAGCTTTCTTT; CDR3aa: CASSPLGGRGTEAFF
abundance: -; j_gene: TRBJ2-7; v_gene: TRBV11-2; d_gene: -; CDR3nt: TGTGCCAGCAGCTTTTCGCGGGACAACTACGAGCAGTACTTC; CDR3aa: CASSFSRDNYEQYF
abundance: -; j_gene: TRBJ2-6; v_gene: TRBV7-9; d_gene: -; CDR3nt: TGTGCCAGCAGCTCCCCGTGGGACTTTAACTCTGGGGCCAACGTCCTGACTTTC; CDR3aa: CASSSPWDFNSGANVLTF
abundance: -; j_gene: TRBJ1-5; v_gene: TRBV7-9; d_gene: -; CDR3nt: TGTGCCAGCAGCTTAGCGGTGGACAGTAGCAATCAGCCCCAGCATTTT; CDR3aa: CASSLAVDSSNQPQHF
abundance: -; j_gene: TRBJ2-2; v_gene: TRBV5-6; d_gene: -; CDR3nt: TGTGCCAGCAGCTTTCCGACGGAAACCGGGGAGCTGTTTTTT; CDR3aa: CASSFPTETGELFF